One sample yielded the 4 T cell receptor beta chains listed below, sequenced in a study of blood T cell repertoires in COVID-19. Only in-frame clones appear in the TCRdb table, and some are missing; sequencing was by immunoSEQ multiplex PCR. The table records 30,000 to 45,000 clones, 70% to 90% of them present only once. The sequencing input was peripheral blood. These receptors came from a man in his 60s with active COVID-19.

The V gene is TRBV7-2, the J gene TRBJ2-5, with D perhaps matching TRBD1 (5 bases). Germline values: CDR1 SGHTA, CDR2 FQGNSA. V was trimmed by 1 base and J by 2 bases, leaving 14 bases between them. The CDR3 runs to 16 residues. CDR3: CASSLVDRTIQETQYF. In DNA, the CDR3 is TGTGCCAGCAGCTTAGTCGACAGAACCATTCAAGAGACCCAGTACTTC.

The sample holds a few counts of this clone. This sequence joins TRBV6-2 or TRBV6-3 and TRBJ2-7; 7 nucleotides agree with TRBD2. This CDR3 contains 16 residues. J gave up 1 base and V 0 bases, and 6 bases lay outside the gene matches. Germline V gene sequence: CDR1 MNHEY, CDR2 SVGEGT. The CDR3 protein is CASSYSSSGNSYEQYF. CDR3 in DNA: TGTGCCAGCAGTTACTCGTCTAGCGGTAATTCCTACGAGCAGTACTTC.

The V call is TRBV18, the J call TRBJ2-7; the match to TRBD1 covers 7 bases. The CDR3 is 14 residues long. V lost 3 bases and J lost 3; bases outside the gene matches: 5. Germline CDR1 and CDR2: KGHSH and LQKENI. The CDR3 sequence: CASSPSGQDYEQYF. The CDR3 DNA follows: TGTGCCAGCTCACCTTCAGGACAGGACTACGAGCAGTACTTC.

The chain couples TRBV3-1 (or the pseudogene TRBV3-2) to TRBJ1-4; D might be TRBD1 (6 bases). The CDR3 covers 15 residues. Germline CDR1 is LGHDT and CDR2 is YNNKEL (reference sequence). Trimming cost V 0 bases and J 4 bases, with 9 bases left between them. CDR3 sequence reads: CASSQDGTNNEKLFF. The CDR3 DNA reads TGTGCCAGCAGCCAAGATGGGACAAATAATGAAAAACTGTTTTTT.